The clone carrying this T cell receptor (beta chain) was detected only a few times. The data belong to a study of OX40 agonist ivuxolimab in advanced cancers. The CDR3 length is 15 residues. The germline V gene encodes CDR1 SGHAT and CDR2 FQNNGV. The ends were cut back, 6 bases at V and 0 bases at J, with 12 bases in the middle. Assay: immunoSEQ multiplex PCR; the TCRdb copy retains only in-frame clones and omits some. Altogether nearly 50,000 clones are present, roughly three quarters being singletons, with the ten largest covering under 9.5%. The chain employs TRBV11-2 and TRBJ1-3; no clear D gene. Sequenced here: CD4+ or CD8+ T cells sorted from blood, sampled in a trial of the OX40 agonist ivuxolimab. The TCR was taken from an adult with an advanced solid tumor such as melanoma, head and neck, liver or kidney cancer. CDR3 bases: TGTGCCAGCAGTCAACAGTCGACCTCTGGAAACACCATATATTTT. It specifies CASSQQSTSGNTIYF.